This T cell receptor beta chain was obtained from a study of regulatory T cells in long-lasting Graves disease. Study-wide context: Those Graves' patients who were newly diagnosed had been on antithyroid drugs under 3 months. General study results and limits: Persistent disease favored TRBV28, TRBJ1-2 and TRBJ2-5.

Many counts were recorded for this clonotype. Its antigen is unidentified. To make TCR beta libraries, researchers used iRepertoire HTBI primers and Arm-PCR of CDR3 regions. TCRdb ran MiXCR on the multiplex PCR reads and lists one entry per CDR3 protein. Counted here are hundreds of thousands of distinct CDR3 sequences, about 12% occurring once; the ten biggest clones make up 7.5% to 9%. The CDR3 is made up of 14 amino acids. CDR1 is SGHTA and CDR2 is FQGTGA in the germline V gene. The ends were cut back, 5 bases at V and 3 bases at J, with 11 bases in the middle. Time point in this sample: newly diagnosed GD, antithyroid drugs for less than 3 months. The TCR library was made from RNA that had been extracted from PBMCs in TRIzol. In addition, the sample was reused for a study of T cells in Graves' hyperthyroidism and ophthalmopathy.

This sequence originates from a woman younger than 45 with Graves disease. The input for sequencing was peripheral blood mononuclear cells (PBMCs), taken at new diagnosis, from a patient treated with antithyroid drugs. This rearrangement joins TRBV7-3 to TRBJ2-1; perhaps TRBD2 as D (6 bases). The CDR3 region is CASSPRTNYNEQFF. The CDR3 DNA sequence: TGTGCCAGCAGCCCGAGGACTAACTACAATGAGCAGTTCTTC.